These T cell receptor beta chains were read from a single sample in a study of T cells in Graves' hyperthyroidism and ophthalmopathy. TCRdb re-derived calls from the multiplex PCR reads in MiXCR, one entry per CDR3 protein. The table lists hundreds of thousands of distinct CDR3 sequences, more than 15% of them singletons. Sequencing was performed on blood. The receptors derive from a woman in her thirties or forties with Graves' ophthalmopathy. Each CDR3 is given with its conserved first and last residue. The D gene is left open where the match is weak. Clone size appears in some rows only: once, few, many, or a class for an expanded clone.

>TRBJ2-7|TRBD1|TRBV27|NA
CASSFGGGQGYEQYF
TGTGCCAGCAGTTTCGGTGGGGGACAGGGCTACGAGCAGTACTTC
>TRBJ2-1|NA|TRBV2|many
CASSKDLANEQFF
TGTGCCAGCAGCAAGGACTTAGCAAATGAGCAGTTCTTC
>TRBJ1-1|TRBD1|TRBV7-8|many
CASSGDRANTEAFF
TGTGCCAGCAGCGGGGACAGGGCGAACACTGAAGCTTTCTTT
>TRBJ2-7|TRBD2|TRBV7-8|NA
CASSLGTSVSNGDYEQYF
TGTGCCAGCAGCTTAGGGACTAGCGTCTCAAATGGGGACTACGAGCAGTACTTC
>TRBJ2-3|TRBD2|TRBV20-1|many
CSASHTIGGALSDTQYF
TGCAGTGCCAGTCACACTATCGGGGGGGCTTTGTCAGATACGCAGTATTTT
>TRBJ2-4|TRBD2|TRBV6-1|many
CASSDLAGALAKNIQYF
TGTGCCAGCAGTGATCTAGCGGGGGCGCTAGCCAAAAACATTCAGTACTTC
>TRBJ2-7|TRBD2|TRBV20-1|NA
CSAAGKGLAVYEQYF
TGCAGTGCCGCCGGTAAGGGACTAGCAGTCTACGAGCAGTACTTC
>TRBJ1-1|NA|TRBV18|NA
CASWEGRPYTEAFF
TGTGCCAGCTGGGAGGGGAGGCCCTACACTGAAGCTTTCTTT
>TRBJ2-1|NA|TRBV2|few
CASEVSNEQFF
TGTGCCAGCGAAGTCTCCAATGAGCAGTTCTTC
>TRBJ2-1|NA|TRBV13|NA
CASGYSIPASNDEQFF
TGTGCCAGCGGTTACTCGATCCCTGCCTCGAACGATGAGCAGTTCTTC
>TRBJ1-2|NA|TRBV30|many
CARETFGLYGYTF
TGTGCACGGGAAACTTTCGGCCTCTATGGCTACACCTTC
>TRBJ1-1|NA|TRBV5-1|many
CASSLARQGNVDEAFF
TGCGCCAGCAGCTTGGCGCGGCAGGGGAATGTGGATGAAGCTTTCTTT
>TRBJ2-7|NA|TRBV6-5|few
CASSYLLTTKTYEQYF
TGTGCCAGCAGTTACCTACTTACCACCAAAACCTACGAGCAGTACTTC
>TRBJ2-3|NA|TRBV18|many
CASSPPSVQDTQYF
TGTGCCAGCTCACCACCTTCGGTGCAGGATACGCAGTATTTT
>TRBJ2-3|NA|TRBV20-1|many
CSARDPIDTQYF
TGCAGTGCTAGAGATCCTATAGATACGCAGTATTTT
>TRBJ1-5|NA|TRBV30|many
CAWSRGQLNQPQHF
TGTGCCTGGAGTCGTGGGCAGCTTAATCAGCCCCAGCATTTT